The 8 T cell receptor beta chains given below trace back to one sample, sequenced in a study of identifying expanded T cells in peripheral blood. Profiled with immunoSEQ multiplex PCR; TCRdb holds only in-frame clones, not every one. This sample has approximately 97,000 clones, with around 88% found just once. Material: blood. These receptors were collected from a person aged 18 to 75 in good health.

The chain recombines TRBV5-6 with TRBJ2-5; D gene uncertain. V was cut by 0 bases and J by 0 bases, with 6 bases left in between. The CDR3 has 14 residues. Looked up from germline, CDR1 is SGHDT and CDR2 is YYEEEE. As DNA, the CDR3 is TGTGCCAGCAGCTTGGCCTCCTACCAAGAGACCCAGTACTTC. Translated: CASSLASYQETQYF.

The chain is built from TRBV5-1 and TRBJ2-7; the D gene is possibly TRBD1 (6 bases). V lost 4 bases to trimming and J lost 7 bases, with 12 bases between them. Per the germline V gene, CDR1 is SGHRS and CDR2 is YFSETQ. The CDR3 length is 12 residues. The DNA of the CDR3 is TGCGCCAGCAGCCGGGACAAAGAGGAGCAGTACTTC. It codes for CASSRDKEEQYF.

About this clone itself: Other nucleotide sequences from this sample produce the same CDR3. The chain employs TRBV5-1 and TRBJ1-4; 7 bases agree with TRBD1. The V gene end was trimmed by 3 bases and the J gene end by 0 bases; junction bases not matched to a gene: 5. Germline CDR1 is SGHRS and CDR2 is YFSETQ. This CDR3 spans 16 amino acids. CDR3 sequence: CASSSGTVATNEKLFF. The CDR3 bases are TGCGCCAGCAGCTCAGGGACAGTTGCAACTAATGAAAAACTGTTTTTT. Using reference TRBV5-1 and TRBJ1-4 for the parts outside the CDR3, the full variable domain is KAGVTQTPRYLIKTRGQQVTLSCSPISGHRSVSWYQQTPGQGLQFLFEYFSETQRNKGNFPGRFSGRQFSNSRSEMNVSTLELGDSALYLCASSSGTVATNEKLFFGSGTQLSVL.

CDR3 amino acids: CASSLGHAPLEQYF. The CDR3 DNA reads as TGCGCCAGCAGCTTGGGGCACGCTCCCCTGGAGCAGTACTTC. V gene TRBV5-1 combines with J gene TRBJ2-7; no definite D call. V lost 0 bases and J lost 7, with 14 bases in between. The CDR3 extends over 14 amino acids. Germline V gene data show CDR1 as SGHRS and CDR2 as YFSETQ.

J is TRBJ1-5 and V is TRBV2; D unresolved. The CDR3 contains 15 residues. Trimming left V 4 bases short and J 3 bases short, with 13 bases between. Germline lookup yields CDR1 SNHLY and CDR2 FYNNEI. In DNA form, the CDR3 reads TGTGCCAGCAGTGCGGCCGGACGGATCAATCAGCCCCAGCATTTT. Translating gives CASSAAGRINQPQHF.

The V and J genes are TRBV7-2 and TRBJ2-1; 10 nucleotides agree with TRBD2. In germline, CDR1 is SGHTA, CDR2 FQGNSA. Losses at the gene ends were 5 bases for V and 5 bases for J; bases not matched to a gene: 3. The CDR3 totals 14 residues. CDR3 residues: CASSTSGANNEQFF. Written as DNA, the CDR3 is TGTGCCAGCAGCACTAGCGGGGCGAACAATGAGCAGTTCTTC.

V is TRBV27 and J is TRBJ2-2; TRBD1 matches at 8 bases. The CDR3 contains 16 residues. V was clipped by 5 bases and J by 1 base; unmatched bases: 6. Germline CDR1 and CDR2: MNHEY and SMNVEV (reference sequence). In DNA, the CDR3 is TGTGCCAGCAGTCCCTTTGACAGGGGGAACACCGGGGAGCTGTTTTTT. This codes for CASSPFDRGNTGELFF.

The sample holds a few counts of this clone. The rearrangement joins TRBV10-2 to TRBJ2-7; D perhaps matches TRBD1 (5 bases). Germline loops: CDR1 WSHSY, CDR2 SAAADI. The CDR3 loop spans 12 amino acids. V was clipped by 3 bases and J by 6 bases, with 9 bases between them. CDR3 bases: TGCGCCAGCAGTGAATCAGGGCCCGAGCAGTACTTC. Protein sequence: CASSESGPEQYF.